Below are 14 T cell receptor beta chains sequenced from a single sample in a study of T cell repertoires in cytomegalovirus infection. TCRdb passed the reads through MiXCR, listing each CDR3 protein once. The data show some 700,000 distinct CDR3 sequences, with roughly 36% seen just once and 2.8% held by the top ten. The sequenced sample consisted of PBMCs. The receptor set was obtained from a human donor in good health (CMV status not recorded). Some clones in this sample may be carry-over from other donors' samples.

In its sample, this clonotype was seen a few times. The chain couples TRBV4-1 to TRBJ2-5; D not resolved. V lost 1 base and J 7 bases, leaving 10 bases between the germline ends. Per germline, CDR1 MGHRA and CDR2 YSYEKL. This CDR3 is 13 amino acids long. CDR3 bases: TGCGCCAGCAGCCAAGTCCCTTTCCGGACCCAGTACTTC. Amino acid sequence: CASSQVPFRTQYF.

Comments on this clonotype: This may arise from a read error, as a much more abundant clone is one base away. The V call is TRBV7-2, the J call TRBJ1-5, with a possible D match to TRBD1 (5 bases). CDR3 length: 15 amino acids. The germline V and J ends were trimmed by 1 base and 3 bases, with 10 bases remaining between them. Germline loops: CDR1 SGHTA, CDR2 FQGNSA. Here the CDR3 DNA reads TGTGCCAGCAGCTTAGTGCAGGGCGTCAATCAGCCCCAGCATTTT. Protein: CASSLVQGVNQPQHF.

The V and J genes are TRBV2 and TRBJ2-2, with 10 positions matching TRBD2. The germline V gene has CDR1 SNHLY and CDR2 FYNNEI. The trim removed 6 bases at V and 5 bases at J, leaving 6 bases unmatched. CDR3 length equals 15 residues. The CDR3 DNA sequence: TGTGCCAGCAGGGCTAGCGGGAGTTCGACCGGGGAGCTGTTTTTT. Residues: CASRASGSSTGELFF.

This clonotype was counted ten times or more. The V gene is TRBV7-2, the J gene TRBJ2-1; 10 nucleotides agree with TRBD2. The V gene end was trimmed by 5 bases and the J gene end by 4 bases; junction bases not matched to a gene: 5. This CDR3 contains 15 residues. The V gene's germline CDR1 is SGHTA and CDR2 FQGNSA. CDR3 in amino acids: CASSPLAGPYNEQFF. CDR3 in DNA: TGTGCCAGCAGCCCACTAGCGGGACCTTACAATGAGCAGTTCTTC.

This clonotype appeared many times. The rearrangement uses TRBV28 and TRBJ2-5; D not resolved. The CDR3 covers 12 residues. Germline V gene data show CDR1 as MDHEN and CDR2 as SYDVKM. CDR3: CAIRRSQETQYF. CDR3 in DNA: TGTGCAATTCGTCGGTCCCAAGAGACCCAGTACTTC.

Remarks on this clonotype: It is likely a read error, because the conserved phenylalanine at the end of the CDR3 is missing. The DNA is omitted, as the CDR3 cannot be located on it reliably, and the CDR3 follows TCRdb's listing. This rearrangement joins TRBV19 to TRBJ1-2; the table's D call of TRBD1 was not tested on the DNA. Germline V gene sequence: CDR1 LNHDA, CDR2 SQIVND (reference sequence). Counting both end residues, the CDR3 totals 13 amino acids. CDR3: CASSDRGPYGYPL.

The chain combines TRBV6-6 with TRBJ1-5; possible D gene TRBD1, 5 bases. CDR1 and CDR2 (germline): MNHNY, SVGAGI (reference sequence). The V and J ends lost 6 bases and 3 bases respectively, with 12 bases between them. This CDR3 contains 14 residues. This CDR3 is CASRNQGFNQPQHF. The CDR3 coding sequence is TGTGCCAGCAGGAACCAGGGATTCAATCAGCCCCAGCATTTT.

The chain carries TRBV28 and TRBJ2-4, with a tentative D call TRBD2 (5 bases). CDR1 MDHEN and CDR2 SYDVKM come from the germline V gene. Trimming stripped 3 bases from V and 3 bases from J, with 12 bases between. This CDR3 contains 15 residues. Here the CDR3 reads CASSLAEGSKNIQYF. The CDR3 DNA is TGTGCCAGCAGTTTGGCAGAGGGCAGCAAAAACATTCAGTACTTC.

The chain carries TRBV7-9 and TRBJ1-3; D perhaps matches TRBD1 (5 bases). Germline lookup yields CDR1 SEHNR and CDR2 FQNEAQ (reference sequence). The ends were cut back, 4 bases at V and 3 bases at J, with 19 bases in the middle. This CDR3 region has 17 residues. CDR3 DNA sequence: TGTGCCAGCAGCTCTGACCGGGACCGAGCTTTTGGAAACACCATATATTTT. Translation gives CASSSDRDRAFGNTIYF.

Only a few counts were recorded for this clonotype. The chain carries TRBV7-8 and TRBJ2-5; D tentatively fits TRBD1 or TRBD2 (5 bases each). Germline CDR1 reads SGHVS; CDR2 reads FQNEAQ. CDR3 length: 16 amino acids. V was trimmed by 6 bases and J by 0 bases, leaving 17 bases between them. The CDR3, as DNA: TGTGCCAGCAGACACGATGGTGGGGGTTACCAAGAGACCCAGTACTTC. Protein sequence: CASRHDGGGYQETQYF. Full variable domain (outside the CDR3, taken from reference TRBV7-8 and TRBJ2-5): GAGVSQSPRYKVAKRGQDVALRCDPISGHVSLFWYQQALGQGPEFLTYFQNEAQLDKSGLPSDRFFAERPEGSVSTLKIQRTQQEDSAVYLCASRHDGGGYQETQYFGPGTRLLVL.

V and J are TRBV28 and TRBJ1-1; D call uncertain. V shed 4 bases and J shed 5 bases, with 20 bases lying between them. Germline CDR1 reads MDHEN; CDR2 reads SYDVKM. CDR3 length: 16 residues. The CDR3 here is CASSSRGLPRGTEAFF. DNA of the CDR3: TGTGCCAGCAGTTCCCGAGGACTACCCCGAGGGACTGAAGCTTTCTTT.

With respect to this clonotype: A junction boundary mismatches the germline segment, possibly from a read error. The chain couples TRBV7-7 to TRBJ1-1; the D is unclear. The CDR3 extends over 15 amino acids. Germline V CDR1 and CDR2: SSHAT, FNYEAQ (reference sequence). The chain's CDR3 is CASSLSQTSVTEAFF. CDR3 DNA: TGTGCTAGCAGCCTTTCTCAGACTTCTGTCACTGAAGCTTTCTTT.

This chain joins TRBV14 and TRBJ2-6, with TRBD1 as a possible D gene (5 bases). This CDR3 has 16 amino acids. Trimming took off 3 bases at V and 2 bases at J, with 11 bases between the two ends. Germline V CDR1 and CDR2: SGHDN, FVKESK. The CDR3 coding sequence is TGTGCCAGCAGCCAGGCTCAGGGAACTGGGGCCAACGTCCTGACTTTC. Protein product: CASSQAQGTGANVLTF.

The chain combines TRBV20-1 with TRBJ1-3, with 7 bases aligning to TRBD1. The CDR3 runs to 16 residues. V dropped 0 bases and J dropped 4; count of bases not matched to a gene: 9. The germline gives CDR1 DFQATT, CDR2 SNEGSKA (reference sequence). CDR3 amino acids: CSARDRRQGVGNTIYF. The CDR3 coding sequence is TGCAGTGCTAGAGATCGGCGGCAGGGGGTCGGAAACACCATATATTTT.